The clone carrying this T cell receptor (beta chain) was seen more than once but under ten times. Its antigen remains unidentified. The data belong to a study of T cells in Graves' hyperthyroidism and ophthalmopathy. Notes on the study in general: Ophthalmopathy and stable hyperthyroidism were told apart by a 13 V-J model. In validation, the model predicted ophthalmopathy. These predictions came a median approximately 5.9 months before onset.

Patients having uncontrolled infection, another autoimmune disease, pregnancy or lactation were not included. The CDR3 is 17 amino acids. V was clipped by 1 base and J by 4 bases; unmatched bases: 11. The germline V gene has CDR1 SGHVS and CDR2 FQNEAQ. TCR beta CDR3 sequences were amplified from RNA transcripts. First-round RT-PCR targeting the TCR CDR3 was performed with the HTBI primer set. Via MiXCR, TCRdb re-called the multiplex PCR reads, giving one row per CDR3 protein. The table has 480,000 or so distinct CDR3 sequences, over 35% seen once; the top ten hold about 43%. This receptor was obtained from an adult woman with Graves' disease, either hyperthyroidism or ophthalmopathy (not recorded which). The sample taken for sequencing was peripheral blood or thyroid tissue (not recorded which). V and J are TRBV7-8 and TRBJ2-7, with TRBD2 matching over 9 bases. The chain's CDR3 is CASSLGSGTSRMYEQYF. CDR3 in DNA: TGTGCCAGCAGCTTAGGCTCCGGGACTAGCCGTATGTACGAGCAGTACTTC.